This TCR beta chain emerged from a study of blood T cell repertoires in COVID-19. Study-level background: The United States, Italy and Spain were the sources of the acute and convalescent COVID-19 samples. PBMCs, B-cell-depleted T cells, or T cells provided the cDNA or gDNA that made up the material.

The CDR3 loop spans 14 amino acids. Looked up from germline, CDR1 is SGHRS and CDR2 is YFSETQ. The V end was cut by 3 bases, the J end by 5 bases, with 14 bases between. Per the authors' pipeline: Amplifying reference gene primers gave estimates of nucleated cell counts. Using immunoSEQ multiplex PCR, the repertoire was profiled, and TCRdb retains in-frame clones only, with some absent. The DNA was the basis for D and trimming; V, J and clone size are from that table. The sample consists of around 430,000 clones, roughly 88% of them appearing once. Patients at the Seattle site were enrolled during active infection and followed longitudinally.

This rearrangement joins TRBV5-1 to TRBJ1-2, with no clear D. Sequences were obtained from peripheral blood. The receptor was isolated from a woman aged 50 to 60 with COVID-19, enrolled during active disease. CDR3 region: CASSSERSSYGYTF. The CDR3, as DNA: TGCGCCAGCAGCTCAGAAAGGAGTTCTTATGGCTACACCTTC. The variable domain in full, completed from reference TRBV5-1 and TRBJ1-2, reads KAGVTQTPRYLIKTRGQQVTLSCSPISGHRSVSWYQQTPGQGLQFLFEYFSETQRNKGNFPGRFSGRQFSNSRSEMNVSTLELGDSALYLCASSSERSSYGYTFGSGTRLTVV.